This paragraph covers one T cell receptor (beta chain) sequence. Per the germline V gene, CDR1 is SGDLS and CDR2 is YYNGEE. J gave up 4 bases and V 0 bases, and 3 bases lay outside the gene matches. The length of the CDR3 is 14 residues. Some clones are missing from TCRdb's copy, which holds only in-frame ones; the method was immunoSEQ multiplex PCR. The table includes some 140,000 clones, 65% to 90% detected once. This sample was taken from a study of blood T cell repertoires in COVID-19. Overall study context: Samples came from the United States, Italy and Spain, spanning acute and convalescent COVID-19.

Seattle's cohort entered during active infection and was followed longitudinally. The clonotype was recovered from a woman in her sixties or seventies with COVID-19, enrolled during active disease. The sample consisted of peripheral blood. V gene TRBV9 combines with J gene TRBJ2-5; 7 nucleotides align to TRBD1. CDR3 sequence: CASSVANRGETQYF. CDR3 in DNA: TGTGCCAGCAGCGTAGCGAACAGGGGAGAGACCCAGTACTTC.